The 23 T cell receptor beta chains presented below share a single source sample, sequenced in a study of cytomegalovirus exposure and HLA in healthy donors. The primer mix had 60 Vbeta and 13 Jbeta primers. The method was immunoSEQ multiplex PCR; TCRdb's version includes in-frame clones alone and lacks a portion of them. The sample consists of approximately 100,000 clones, 85% of them appearing once. Sequenced material: PBMCs. The receptors originated from a man in his forties or fifties in good health and CMV-seropositive.

The chain joins TRBV5-1 to TRBJ2-1, with 8 bases matching TRBD2. Per germline, CDR1 SGHRS and CDR2 YFSETQ. The CDR3 runs to 16 residues. After removal of 0 bases from V and 2 bases from J, the junction contained 4 bases not matched to a gene. This chain's CDR3 is CASSLAPAGAYNEQFF. CDR3 nucleotides: TGCGCCAGCAGCTTGGCCCCAGCGGGGGCCTACAATGAGCAGTTCTTC.

This clone was counted between two and nine times. The junction and the germline gene differ at one end; a read error may be behind it. The chain is built from TRBV7-7 and TRBJ2-3, with TRBD1 matching 9 bases. Germline CDR1 is SSHAT and CDR2 is FNYEAQ (reference sequence). This CDR3 is built from 15 residues. CDR3 sequence: CASSLGTGNTDTQYF. The CDR3 bases are TGTGCTAGCAGCTTAGGGACAGGGAACACAGATACGCAGTATTTT.

The chain employs TRBV4-1 and TRBJ2-7, with a possible D match to TRBD1 (6 bases). The CDR3 runs 15 residues. CDR1 MGHRA and CDR2 YSYEKL come from the germline V gene. The V end lost 2 bases, the J end lost 6 bases, and 17 bases lay between the germline ends. CDR3 bases: TGCGCCAGCAGCCAAACAACAGGGACGTCCCTCGAGCAGTACTTC. Translating gives CASSQTTGTSLEQYF.

The chain couples TRBV12-5 to TRBJ2-6, with D uncertain. V dropped 1 base and J dropped 0 bases, with 4 bases sitting between them. This CDR3 is built from 15 residues. The V gene's germline CDR1 is LGHNT and CDR2 FRNRAP. CDR3 nucleotides: TGTGCTAGTGGTTTGGGGAGCTCTGGGGCCAACGTCCTGACTTTC. It yields the protein CASGLGSSGANVLTF.

CDR3 residues: CASSFRGPNEKLFF. Written as DNA, the CDR3 is TGTGCCAGCAGCTTCAGGGGGCCTAATGAAAAACTGTTTTTT. The rearrangement links TRBV7-9 to TRBJ1-4; 8 bases line up with TRBD1. CDR1 and CDR2 (germline): SEHNR, FQNEAQ (reference sequence). The CDR3 loop spans 14 amino acids. Trimming at V came to 3 bases and at J to 3 bases, leaving 0 bases not matched to a gene.

J is TRBJ2-2 and V is TRBV6-1; TRBD2 might be the D (5 bases). Germline V CDR1 and CDR2: MNHNS, SASEGT. The ends were cut back, 4 bases at V and 4 bases at J, with 7 bases in the middle. This CDR3 comprises 13 residues. Here the CDR3 DNA reads TGTGCCAGCAGTGCCGCGGGCACCGGGGAGCTGTTTTTT. It codes for CASSAAGTGELFF.

The chain recombines TRBV5-1 with TRBJ2-7; D might be TRBD2 (7 bases). Deletions cut 4 bases from V and 7 bases from J, with 15 bases between. The CDR3 extends over 13 amino acids. From germline, CDR1 is SGHRS and CDR2 YFSETQ. In DNA, the CDR3 is TGCGCCAGCAGCCCCAGGGGAGGGGGAGAGCAGTACTTC. Translating gives CASSPRGGGEQYF.

This clone was detected once. The chain uses TRBV5-5 and TRBJ1-5; D unclear. This CDR3 comprises 17 residues. The germline V gene has CDR1 SGHKS and CDR2 YYEKEE (reference sequence). V was cut by 2 bases and J by 1 base, with 16 bases left in between. The CDR3 is CASSLKGGSLSNQPQHF. As DNA, the CDR3 is TGTGCCAGCAGCTTAAAAGGCGGGTCACTAAGCAATCAGCCCCAGCATTTT.

The J gene is TRBJ1-1, the V gene TRBV4-2, with 7 bases matching TRBD1. The germline V gene has CDR1 LGHNA and CDR2 YNFKEQ. The CDR3 is 14 amino acids. Germline trimming cut 4 bases from V and 1 base from J; bases unmatched to any gene: 3. The DNA for the CDR3 is TGTGCCAGCAGCCTCGAGGGGGCGAACACTGAAGCTTTCTTT. Translated: CASSLEGANTEAFF.

This clone was observed a single time. The gene calls are TRBV6-1 and TRBJ1-2; possible D gene TRBD1, 5 bases. Germline V gene sequence: CDR1 MNHNS, CDR2 SASEGT. V lost 0 bases and J lost 2, with 19 bases in between. This CDR3 has 18 residues. CDR3 sequence (DNA): TGTGCCAGCAGTGAAGCGATGGCAGGGTACCGGACGAACTATGGCTACACCTTC. Its protein product is CASSEAMAGYRTNYGYTF.

This sequence joins TRBV19 and TRBJ1-5; TRBD1 might be the D (5 bases). The CDR3 is 14 residues long. The germline V gene encodes CDR1 LNHDA and CDR2 SQIVND (reference sequence). V was cut by 3 bases and J by 3 bases, with 9 bases left in between. CDR3: CASSIGGVNQPQHF. The CDR3 nucleotides read TGTGCCAGTAGTATCGGAGGGGTCAATCAGCCCCAGCATTTT.

The chain joins TRBV6-1 to TRBJ2-3, with no clear D. Deletions cut 10 bases from V and 4 bases from J, with 6 bases between. The CDR3 totals 10 residues. Germline V gives CDR1 MNHNS, CDR2 SASEGT. CDR3 sequence: CATSADTQYF. In nucleotides, the CDR3 is TGTGCCACCTCGGCAGATACGCAGTATTTT.

The V call is TRBV27, the J call TRBJ2-3; D is undetermined. The CDR3 covers 15 residues. Trimming removed 3 bases at V and 3 bases at J, with 13 bases between. The germline V gene has CDR1 MNHEY and CDR2 SMNVEV (reference sequence). The CDR3 reads CASSFSAHGTDTQYF. DNA for the CDR3: TGTGCCAGCAGTTTCTCAGCGCATGGGACAGATACGCAGTATTTT.

The J gene is TRBJ2-2, the V gene TRBV9, with TRBD2 matching over 12 bases. Germline trimming cut 3 bases from V and 10 bases from J; bases unmatched to any gene: 10. CDR1 SGDLS and CDR2 YYNGEE come from the germline V gene. CDR3 length: 16 residues. CDR3 sequence (DNA): TGTGCCAGCAGCGCCTGGACTAGCGGGATGAGGAAGGAGCTGTTTTTT. Its translation: CASSAWTSGMRKELFF.

The chain uses TRBV5-4 and TRBJ2-7; TRBD2 aligns across 12 bases. Germline V CDR1 and CDR2: SGHNT, YYREEE (reference sequence). V dropped 5 bases and J dropped 2; count of bases not matched to a gene: 2. The CDR3 totals 14 residues. This CDR3 is CASSLAGGAYEQYF. CDR3 DNA: TGTGCCAGCAGTCTAGCGGGAGGGGCCTACGAGCAGTACTTC.

The chain links TRBV25-1 to TRBJ2-3, with 8 bases matching TRBD1. CDR1 is MGHDK and CDR2 is SYGVNS in the germline V gene. The ends lost 4 bases at V and 5 bases at J; junction bases unmatched: 8. This CDR3 region has 15 residues. The CDR3, as DNA: TGTGCCAGCAGTGGAAACAGGGGGTTGGAAGATACGCAGTATTTT. Protein sequence: CASSGNRGLEDTQYF.

On this clone itself: The sample contains more than one DNA sequence encoding this CDR3. The CDR3 here is CASSLAGGYEQYF. The CDR3, as DNA: TGTGCCAGCAGCTTAGCGGGGGGGTACGAGCAGTACTTC. The chain uses TRBV7-9 and TRBJ2-7, with 7 positions matching TRBD2. The CDR3 extends over 13 amino acids. The V gene end was trimmed by 0 bases and the J gene end by 4 bases; junction bases not matched to a gene: 0. In germline, CDR1 is SEHNR, CDR2 FQNEAQ (reference sequence).

This sequence joins TRBV2 and TRBJ1-5, with D possibly TRBD1 on 6 matching bases. Germline lookup yields CDR1 SNHLY and CDR2 FYNNEI. This CDR3 contains 17 residues. V lost 1 base to trimming and J lost 0 bases, with 13 bases between them. The CDR3 spells CASSEGPGVYSNQPQHF. DNA for the CDR3: TGTGCCAGCAGTGAAGGCCCAGGGGTGTATAGCAATCAGCCCCAGCATTTT.

The chain uses TRBV28 and TRBJ1-6, with 9 positions matching TRBD1. This CDR3 contains 16 residues. Germline V CDR1 and CDR2: MDHEN, SYDVKM. The J segment lost 1 base and the V segment lost 6 bases, leaving 4 bases of the junction unmatched. This CDR3 reads CASRPGQGSYNSPLHF. The CDR3 nucleotides read TGTGCCAGCAGACCGGGACAGGGTTCCTATAATTCACCCCTCCACTTT.

The chain recombines TRBV15 with TRBJ1-2; TRBD1 matches at 10 bases. This CDR3 has 13 residues. Trimming removed 3 bases from V and 8 bases from J; junction bases left unmatched: 3. Germline V gene data show CDR1 as LNHNV and CDR2 as YYDKDF (reference sequence). CDR3 residues: CATSRGTGEGYTF. The CDR3 region has the DNA TGTGCCACCAGCAGGGGGACAGGGGAAGGCTACACCTTC. Together with reference TRBV15 and TRBJ1-2, the CDR3 gives the full variable domain: DAMVIQNPRYQVTQFGKPVTLSCSQTLNHNVMYWYQQKSSQAPKLLFHYYDKDFNNEADTPDNFQSRRPNTSFCFLDIRSPGLGDTAMYLCATSRGTGEGYTFGSGTRLTVV.

The chain carries TRBV11-3 and TRBJ2-3, with a weak D call TRBD2 (6 bases). V lost 4 bases and J lost 1, with 9 bases in between. Germline V gene lookup returns CDR1 SGHNT and CDR2 YENEEA. The CDR3 is made up of 14 amino acids. The CDR3 region is CASSYGGGTDTQYF. The DNA for the CDR3 is TGTGCCAGCAGCTACGGAGGGGGCACAGATACGCAGTATTTT.

In the case of this clone: At one end, the junction sequence differs from germline, possibly due to a read error. Other DNA variants within this sample encode the same CDR3. The chain uses TRBV2 and TRBJ1-5; 11 bases line up with TRBD1. Per the germline V gene, CDR1 is SNHLY and CDR2 is FYNNEI. The CDR3 spans 16 residues. The CDR3: CASSTGTGGSNQPQHF. The CDR3 DNA follows: TGTGCCAGCAGTACAGGGACAGGGGGTAGCAACCAGCCCCAGCATTTT. Together with reference TRBV2 and TRBJ1-5, the CDR3 gives the full variable domain: EPEVTQTPSHQVTQMGQEVILRCVPISNHLYFYWYRQILGQKVEFLVSFYNNEISEKSEIFDDQFSVERPDGSNFTLKIRSTKLEDSAMYFCASSTGTGGSNQPQHFGDGTRLSIL.

This sequence joins TRBV28 and TRBJ2-7; TRBD2 matches 12 bases. With V trimmed by 6 bases and J by 0 bases, 3 bases remained unmatched. Germline CDR1 MDHEN, CDR2 SYDVKM. The CDR3 length is 15 residues. This chain's CDR3 is CASSLAGGLSYEQYF. For the CDR3, the DNA is TGTGCCAGCAGCCTAGCGGGAGGGCTCTCCTACGAGCAGTACTTC.